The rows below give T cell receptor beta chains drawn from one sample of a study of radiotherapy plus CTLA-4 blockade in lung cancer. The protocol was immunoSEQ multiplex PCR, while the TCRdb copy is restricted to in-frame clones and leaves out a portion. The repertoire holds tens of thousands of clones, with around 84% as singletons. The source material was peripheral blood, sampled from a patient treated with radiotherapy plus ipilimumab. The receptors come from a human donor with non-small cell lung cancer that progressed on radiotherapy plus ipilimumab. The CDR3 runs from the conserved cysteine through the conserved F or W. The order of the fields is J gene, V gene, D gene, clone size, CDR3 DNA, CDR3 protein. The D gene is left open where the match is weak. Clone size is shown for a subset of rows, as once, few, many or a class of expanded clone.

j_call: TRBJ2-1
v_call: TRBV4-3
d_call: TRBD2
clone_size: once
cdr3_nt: TGCGCCAGCAGCCAAGTTATTCATCTTCTGCGGCGGGGGGACAATGAGCAGTTCTTC
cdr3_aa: CASSQVIHLLRRGDNEQFF

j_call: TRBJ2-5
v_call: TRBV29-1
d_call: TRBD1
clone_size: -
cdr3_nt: TGCAGCGTTGCGCCTTCTCGTGGGACAGGGGGCAGGGAGACCCAGTACTTC
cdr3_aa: CSVAPSRGTGGRETQYF

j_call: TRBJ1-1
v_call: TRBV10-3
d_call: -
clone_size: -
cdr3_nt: TGTGCCATCAGTGAGATCCGGGGGACTGAAGCTTTCTTT
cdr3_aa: CAISEIRGTEAFF

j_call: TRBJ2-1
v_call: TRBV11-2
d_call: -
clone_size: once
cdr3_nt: TGTGCCAGCAGCTTAGCCACATTACTAGTATTTGGCAATGAGCAGTTCTTC
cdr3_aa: CASSLATLLVFGNEQFF

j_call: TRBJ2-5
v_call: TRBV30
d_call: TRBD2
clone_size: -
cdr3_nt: TGTGCCTGGAAAGCGGGGGGCCAAGAGACCCAGTACTTC
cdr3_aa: CAWKAGGQETQYF

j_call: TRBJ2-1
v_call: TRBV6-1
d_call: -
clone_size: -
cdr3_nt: TGTGCCAGCAGTGAAGGGCTAGCCCTAAGATACAATGAGCAGTTCTTC
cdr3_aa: CASSEGLALRYNEQFF

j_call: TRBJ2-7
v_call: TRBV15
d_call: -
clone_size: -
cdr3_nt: TGTGCCACCAGCAGAGAAAACCAGCGGACACCGACGAAGGAGTACTTC
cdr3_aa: CATSRENQRTPTKEYF

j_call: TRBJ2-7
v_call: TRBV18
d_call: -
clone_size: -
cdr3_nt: TGTGCCAGCTCACCGTCTCGGGGGAGCTCCTACGAGCAGTACTTC
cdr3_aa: CASSPSRGSSYEQYF

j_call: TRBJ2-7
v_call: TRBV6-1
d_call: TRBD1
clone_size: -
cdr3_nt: TGTGCCACCATAGACAGGGTTTACGAGCAGTACTTC
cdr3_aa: CATIDRVYEQYF

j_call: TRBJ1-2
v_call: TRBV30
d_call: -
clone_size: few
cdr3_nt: TGTGCCTGGAGTGGTAACAGCTATGGCTACACCTTC
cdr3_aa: CAWSGNSYGYTF

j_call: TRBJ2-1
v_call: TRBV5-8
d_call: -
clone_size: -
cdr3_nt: TGTGCCAGCAGCTTGATCAAGTACAATGAGCAGTTCTTC
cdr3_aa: CASSLIKYNEQFF

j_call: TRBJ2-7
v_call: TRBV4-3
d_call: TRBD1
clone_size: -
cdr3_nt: TGCGCCAGCAGCCCCACGGGACAGGGAGGGGGCGAGCAGTACTTC
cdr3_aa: CASSPTGQGGGEQYF

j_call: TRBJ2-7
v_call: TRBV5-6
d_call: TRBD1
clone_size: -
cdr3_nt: TGTGCCAGCAGCCTTGACAGGGTACCCTACGAGCAGTACTTC
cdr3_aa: CASSLDRVPYEQYF

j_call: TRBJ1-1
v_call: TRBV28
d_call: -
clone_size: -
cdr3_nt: TGTGCCAGCAGCCCCGTCGCTGGGGGGCTCACTGAAGCTTTCTTT
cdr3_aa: CASSPVAGGLTEAFF

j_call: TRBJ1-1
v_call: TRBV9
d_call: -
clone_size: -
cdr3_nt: TGTGCCAGCAGCGAGGGGGGACTAATGAACACTGAAGCTTTCTTT
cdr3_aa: CASSEGGLMNTEAFF

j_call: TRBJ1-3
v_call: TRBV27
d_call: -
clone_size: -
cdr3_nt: TGTGCCAGCGCGGAAAACTCTGGAAACACCATATATTTT
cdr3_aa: CASAENSGNTIYF

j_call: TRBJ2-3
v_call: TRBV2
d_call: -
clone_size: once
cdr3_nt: TGTGCCAGCAGTGGGGCGGAGGGCCCTCAAGATACGCAGTATTTT
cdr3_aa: CASSGAEGPQDTQYF

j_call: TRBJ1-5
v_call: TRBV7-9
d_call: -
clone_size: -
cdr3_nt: TGTGCCAGCAGCCCGGGCCTCGGGCAGCCCCAGCATTTT
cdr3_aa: CASSPGLGQPQHF

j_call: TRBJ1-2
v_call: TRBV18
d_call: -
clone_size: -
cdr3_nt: TGTGCCAGCTCATCAGAGAACTATGGCTACACCTTC
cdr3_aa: CASSSENYGYTF

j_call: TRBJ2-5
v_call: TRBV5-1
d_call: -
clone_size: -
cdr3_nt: TGCGCCAGCAGCTTGAACCGGGGGGAGACCCAGTACTTC
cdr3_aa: CASSLNRGETQYF